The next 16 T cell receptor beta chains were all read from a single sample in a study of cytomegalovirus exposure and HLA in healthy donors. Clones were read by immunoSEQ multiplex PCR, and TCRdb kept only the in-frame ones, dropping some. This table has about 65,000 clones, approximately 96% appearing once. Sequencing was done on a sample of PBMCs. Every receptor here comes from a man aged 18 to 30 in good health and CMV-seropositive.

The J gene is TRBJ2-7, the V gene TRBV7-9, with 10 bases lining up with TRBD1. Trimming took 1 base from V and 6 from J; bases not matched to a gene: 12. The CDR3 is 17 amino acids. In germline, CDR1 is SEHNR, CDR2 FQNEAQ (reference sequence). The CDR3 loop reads CASSLGDRGPLGAEQYF. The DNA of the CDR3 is TGTGCCAGCAGCTTAGGAGACAGGGGGCCCCTTGGAGCCGAGCAGTACTTC. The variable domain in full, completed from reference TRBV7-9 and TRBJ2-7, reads DTGVSQNPRHKITKRGQNVTFRCDPISEHNRLYWYRQTLGQGPEFLTYFQNEAQLEKSRLLSDRFSAERPKGSFSTLEIQRTEQGDSAMYLCASSLGDRGPLGAEQYFGPGTRLTVT.

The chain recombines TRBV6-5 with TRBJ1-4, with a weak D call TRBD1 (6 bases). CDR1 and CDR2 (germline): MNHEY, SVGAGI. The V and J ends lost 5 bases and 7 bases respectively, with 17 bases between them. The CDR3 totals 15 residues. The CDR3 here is CASSNQRQAVEKLFF. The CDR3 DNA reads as TGTGCCAGCAGTAACCAAAGACAGGCTGTTGAAAAACTGTTTTTT.

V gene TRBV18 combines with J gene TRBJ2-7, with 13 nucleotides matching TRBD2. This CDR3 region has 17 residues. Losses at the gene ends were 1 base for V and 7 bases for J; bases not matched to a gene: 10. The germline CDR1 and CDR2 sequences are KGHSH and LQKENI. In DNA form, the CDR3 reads TGTGCCAGCTCACCACTCCGACTAGCGGGGGGTGAGGGGGAGCAGTACTTC. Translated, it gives CASSPLRLAGGEGEQYF.

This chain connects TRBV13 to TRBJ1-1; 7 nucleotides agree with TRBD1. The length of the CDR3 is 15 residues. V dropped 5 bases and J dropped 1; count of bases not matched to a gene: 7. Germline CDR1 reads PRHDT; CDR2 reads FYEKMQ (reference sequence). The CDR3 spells CASSITGTANTEAFF. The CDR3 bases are TGTGCCAGCAGCATCACCGGGACAGCGAACACTGAAGCTTTCTTT.

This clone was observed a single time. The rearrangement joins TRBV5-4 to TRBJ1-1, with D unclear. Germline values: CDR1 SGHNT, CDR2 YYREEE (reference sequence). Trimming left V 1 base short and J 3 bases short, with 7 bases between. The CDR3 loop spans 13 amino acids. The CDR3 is CASSLKRDTEAFF. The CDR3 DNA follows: TGTGCCAGCAGCTTGAAGAGGGACACTGAAGCTTTCTTT. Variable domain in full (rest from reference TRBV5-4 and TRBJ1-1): ETGVTQSPTHLIKTRGQQVTLRCSSQSGHNTVSWYQQALGQGPQFIFQYYREEENGRGNFPPRFSGLQFPNYSSELNVNALELDDSALYLCASSLKRDTEAFFGQGTRLTVV.

The CDR3 reads CASSPPGGPNEKLFF. The CDR3 DNA reads as TGTGCCAGCAGCCCCCCCGGAGGACCGAATGAAAAACTGTTTTTT. This chain connects TRBV9 to TRBJ1-4; D gene ambiguous. CDR3 length equals 15 residues. V was trimmed by 4 bases and J by 5 bases, leaving 15 bases between them. Germline V gives CDR1 SGDLS, CDR2 YYNGEE.

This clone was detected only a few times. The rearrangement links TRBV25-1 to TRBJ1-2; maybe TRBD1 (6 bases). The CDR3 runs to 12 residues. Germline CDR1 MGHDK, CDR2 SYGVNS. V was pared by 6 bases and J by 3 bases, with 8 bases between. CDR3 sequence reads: CASSRGDYGYTF. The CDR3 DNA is TGTGCCAGCAGCAGGGGTGACTATGGCTACACCTTC.

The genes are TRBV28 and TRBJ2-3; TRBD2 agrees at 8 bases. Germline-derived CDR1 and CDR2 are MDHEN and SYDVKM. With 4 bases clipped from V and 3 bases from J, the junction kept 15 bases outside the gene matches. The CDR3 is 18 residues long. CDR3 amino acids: CASSYSPGSGRSTDTQYF. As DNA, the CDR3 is TGTGCCAGCAGTTACTCCCCCGGCAGCGGGAGATCAACAGATACGCAGTATTTT.

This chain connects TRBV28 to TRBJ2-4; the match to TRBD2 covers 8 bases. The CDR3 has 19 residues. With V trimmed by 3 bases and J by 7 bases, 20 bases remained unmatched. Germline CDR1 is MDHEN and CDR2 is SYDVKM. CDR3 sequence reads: CASSFGPPEREPRGNIQYF. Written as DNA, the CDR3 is TGTGCCAGCAGTTTTGGCCCCCCCGAGCGGGAGCCTAGGGGGAACATTCAGTACTTC.

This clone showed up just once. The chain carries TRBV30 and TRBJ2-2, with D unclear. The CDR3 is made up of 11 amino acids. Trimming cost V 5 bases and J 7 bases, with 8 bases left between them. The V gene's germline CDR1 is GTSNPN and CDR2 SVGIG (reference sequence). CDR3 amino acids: CAWSVGGELFF. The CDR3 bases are TGTGCCTGGTCGGTCGGCGGGGAGCTGTTTTTT.

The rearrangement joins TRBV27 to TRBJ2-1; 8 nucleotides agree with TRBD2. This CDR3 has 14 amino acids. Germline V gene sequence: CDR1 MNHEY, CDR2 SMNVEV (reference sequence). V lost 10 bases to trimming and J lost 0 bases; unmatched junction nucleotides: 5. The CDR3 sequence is CATSGGSSYNEQFF. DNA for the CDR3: TGTGCCACTTCGGGGGGGAGCTCCTACAATGAGCAGTTCTTC.

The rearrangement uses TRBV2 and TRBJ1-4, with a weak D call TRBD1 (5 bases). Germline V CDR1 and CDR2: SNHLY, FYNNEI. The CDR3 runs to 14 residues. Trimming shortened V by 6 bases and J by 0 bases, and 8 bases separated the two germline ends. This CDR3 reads CASRPTATNEKLFF. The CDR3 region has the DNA TGTGCCAGCAGGCCGACAGCAACTAATGAAAAACTGTTTTTT.

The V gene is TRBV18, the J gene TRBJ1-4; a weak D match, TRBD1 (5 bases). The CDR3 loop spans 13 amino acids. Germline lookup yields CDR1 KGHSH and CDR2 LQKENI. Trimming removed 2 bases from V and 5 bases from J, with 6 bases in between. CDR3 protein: CASSPRQNEKLFF. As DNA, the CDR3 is TGTGCCAGCTCACCAAGACAGAATGAAAAACTGTTTTTT.

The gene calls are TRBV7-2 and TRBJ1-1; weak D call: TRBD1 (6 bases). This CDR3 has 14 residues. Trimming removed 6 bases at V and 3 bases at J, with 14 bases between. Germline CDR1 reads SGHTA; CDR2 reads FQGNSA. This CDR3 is CASRGFRGDTEAFF. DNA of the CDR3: TGTGCCAGCAGGGGTTTCAGGGGCGACACTGAAGCTTTCTTT.

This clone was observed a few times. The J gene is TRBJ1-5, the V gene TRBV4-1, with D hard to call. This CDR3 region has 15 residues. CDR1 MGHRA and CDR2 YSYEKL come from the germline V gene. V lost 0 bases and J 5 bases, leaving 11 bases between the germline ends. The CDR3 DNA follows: TGCGCCAGCAGCCAAGATCGGTACGGGTATCAGCCCCAGCATTTT. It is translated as CASSQDRYGYQPQHF.

CDR3 sequence (DNA): TGTGCCAGCAGTTTAGCGGTCTATGGCTACACCTTC. Protein: CASSLAVYGYTF. The chain combines TRBV28 with TRBJ1-2; no clear D. V was trimmed by 2 bases and J by 4 bases, leaving 5 bases between them. Per the germline V gene, CDR1 is MDHEN and CDR2 is SYDVKM. CDR3 length equals 12 residues.